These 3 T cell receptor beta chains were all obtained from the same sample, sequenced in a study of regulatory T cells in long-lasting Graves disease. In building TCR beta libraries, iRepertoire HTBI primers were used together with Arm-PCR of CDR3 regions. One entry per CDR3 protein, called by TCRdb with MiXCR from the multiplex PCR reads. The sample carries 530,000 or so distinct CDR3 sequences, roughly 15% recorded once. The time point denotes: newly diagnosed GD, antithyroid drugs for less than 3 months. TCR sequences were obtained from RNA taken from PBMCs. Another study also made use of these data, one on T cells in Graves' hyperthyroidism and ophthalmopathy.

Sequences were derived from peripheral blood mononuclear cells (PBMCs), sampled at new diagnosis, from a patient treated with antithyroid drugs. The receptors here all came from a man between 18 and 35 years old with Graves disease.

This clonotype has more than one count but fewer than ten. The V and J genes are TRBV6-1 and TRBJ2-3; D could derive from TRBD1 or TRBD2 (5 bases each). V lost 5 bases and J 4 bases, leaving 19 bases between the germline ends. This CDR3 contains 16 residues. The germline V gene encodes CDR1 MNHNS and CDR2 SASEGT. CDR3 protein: CASSRRGREFADTQYF. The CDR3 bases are TGTGCCAGCAGTCGCCGGGGCAGGGAGTTCGCAGATACGCAGTATTTT.

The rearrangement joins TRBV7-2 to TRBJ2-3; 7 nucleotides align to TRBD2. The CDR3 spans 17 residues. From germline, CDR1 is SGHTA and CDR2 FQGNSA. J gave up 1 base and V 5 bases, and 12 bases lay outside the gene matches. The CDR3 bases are TGTGCCAGCAGCCCCGCCCCCCCGGGACTACGCACAGATACGCAGTATTTT. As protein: CASSPAPPGLRTDTQYF.

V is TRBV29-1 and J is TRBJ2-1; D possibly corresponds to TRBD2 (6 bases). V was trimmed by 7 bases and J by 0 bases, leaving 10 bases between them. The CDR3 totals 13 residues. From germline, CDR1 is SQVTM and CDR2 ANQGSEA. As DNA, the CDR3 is TGCAGCGGTAGCGGAAGCTCCTACAATGAGCAGTTCTTC. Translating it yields CSGSGSSYNEQFF.